What follows are 6 T cell receptor beta chains derived from one specimen sequenced in a study of T cells after yellow fever vaccination. TCRdb analysed the 5' RACE reads with MiXCR anew, one entry per CDR3 protein. The table shows around 100,000 distinct CDR3 sequences, with 8% to 9.5% occurring only once. The sequences come from CD8+ T cells sorted from PBMCs, collected 45 days after the yellow fever booster vaccination. The receptor set was obtained from a man between 25 and 39 years old who received the YFV17D yellow fever vaccine.

In this sample, this clonotype turned up a few times. The gene calls are TRBV3-1 and TRBJ2-7; 8 nucleotides line up with TRBD2. The trim removed 0 bases at V and 1 base at J, leaving 5 bases unmatched. The CDR3 spans 16 residues. CDR1 and CDR2 (germline): LGHDT, YNNKEL (reference sequence). CDR3 coding DNA: TGTGCCAGCAGCCAAGACCCAGCGGGAGATTCCTACGAGCAGTACTTC. Amino acid sequence: CASSQDPAGDSYEQYF.

The V and J genes are TRBV28 and TRBJ2-7; D call uncertain. The CDR3 is made up of 13 amino acids. Germline V gene sequence: CDR1 MDHEN, CDR2 SYDVKM. Trimming cost V 2 bases and J 5 bases, with 10 bases left between them. DNA of the CDR3: TGTGCCAGCAGTTTACGTTACGAAGACGAGCAGTACTTC. Translation gives CASSLRYEDEQYF.

This clonotype was detected many times. The chain employs TRBV6-5 and TRBJ2-3; D is possibly TRBD2 (5 bases). Germline V gene sequence: CDR1 MNHEY, CDR2 SVGAGI. The V end was cut by 0 bases, the J end by 2 bases, with 9 bases between. The CDR3 length is 15 residues. The CDR3 coding sequence is TGTGCCAGCAGTTACTCGACTACTGACACAGATACGCAGTATTTT. It yields the protein CASSYSTTDTDTQYF.

This clonotype was picked up many times. The chain has TRBV9 and TRBJ2-1, with 8 nucleotides matching TRBD2. This CDR3 region has 16 residues. V was pared by 3 bases and J by 6 bases, with 11 bases of the junction left unmatched. Germline V gives CDR1 SGDLS, CDR2 YYNGEE. This CDR3 is CASSEGRSGSLNEQFF. CDR3 bases: TGTGCCAGCAGCGAGGGGAGAAGCGGGAGCCTCAATGAGCAGTTCTTC.

This clonotype was picked up many times. J is TRBJ1-5 and V is TRBV4-3; 7 bases match TRBD1. The CDR3 runs to 14 residues. CDR1 is LGHNA and CDR2 is YSLEER in the germline V gene. The V segment lost 3 bases and the J segment 7 bases; nucleotides outside the gene matches: 6. The CDR3 protein is CASSQLRGGQPQHF. CDR3 in DNA: TGCGCCAGCAGCCAGCTTCGAGGGGGCCAGCCCCAGCATTTT.

This clonotype was seen only a few times. V gene TRBV7-2 combines with J gene TRBJ2-7, with D perhaps matching TRBD1 (5 bases). Germline V gene data show CDR1 as SGHTA and CDR2 as FQGNSA. The CDR3 consists of 14 residues. Trimming cost V 2 bases and J 5 bases, with 13 bases left between them. This CDR3 reads CASSLSLQGNEQYF. CDR3 nucleotide sequence: TGTGCCAGCAGCTTATCCCTCCAGGGCAACGAGCAGTACTTC. Variable domain in full (rest from reference TRBV7-2 and TRBJ2-7): GAGVSQSPSNKVTEKGKDVELRCDPISGHTALYWYRQSLGQGLEFLIYFQGNSAPDKSGLPSDRFSAERTGGSVSTLTIQRTQQEDSAVYLCASSLSLQGNEQYFGPGTRLTVT.